Listed below are T cell receptor beta chains from one sample, sequenced in a study of T cells after yellow fever vaccination. Using its own MiXCR run on the 5' RACE reads, TCRdb lists one record per CDR3 protein. Found here are about 550,000 distinct CDR3 sequences, 19% of them singletons; the top ten hold more than 13%. Sequences were derived from PBMCs, sampled 15 days after the yellow fever booster vaccination. The receptor set was obtained from a man aged 30 to 39 who received the YFV17D yellow fever vaccine. CDR3s include the opening cysteine and the closing phenylalanine or tryptophan. A D gene is named only where the DNA matches it firmly. Only some rows state a clone size, as once, few, many or a class for expanded clones.

TRBJ2-3 | TRBV7-9 | NA | NA | CASSYSGSQGGDTQYF | TGTGCCAGCAGCTATAGTGGATCCCAGGGAGGAGATACGCAGTATTTT
TRBJ2-1 | TRBV5-1 | NA | NA | CASSLTTVNYNEQFF | TGCGCCAGCAGCCTCACCACCGTGAACTACAATGAGCAGTTCTTC
TRBJ2-1 | TRBV20-1 | TRBD2 | NA | CSASDSGSFDEQFF | TGCAGTGCTTCGGATAGCGGGTCTTTCGATGAGCAGTTCTTC
TRBJ1-3 | TRBV3-1 | NA | few | CASSRENSGNTIYF | TGTGCCAGCAGCCGAGAGAACTCTGGAAACACCATATATTTT
TRBJ2-3 | TRBV6-2/TRBV6-3 | NA | NA | CASNQHVTDSQYF | TGTGCCAGCAATCAACACGTTACAGATTCGCAGTATTTT
TRBJ2-3 | TRBV28 | NA | NA | CSSITGGTDMQYF | TGTTCCAGCATCACTGGGGGGACAGATATGCAGTATTTT
TRBJ2-1 | TRBV5-1 | TRBD2 | many | CASSGLAGAYNEQFF | TGCGCCAGCAGCGGGCTAGCGGGAGCCTACAATGAGCAGTTCTTC
TRBJ2-7 | TRBV3-1 | NA | few | CASSQDPASSYEQYF | TGTGCCAGCAGCCAAGATCCTGCGAGTTCCTACGAGCAGTACTTC
TRBJ2-7 | TRBV20-1 | NA | many | CSARMAAQGSHEQYF | TGCAGTGCTAGGATGGCGGCTCAGGGGAGTCACGAGCAGTACTTC
TRBJ2-1 | TRBV5-1 | NA | NA | CASSPGDRVFF | TGCGCCAGCAGTCCAGGGGACCGGGTTTTCTTC
TRBJ2-3 | TRBV12-3/TRBV12-4 | NA | NA | CASSLFWGTDTQYF | TGTGCCAGCAGTTTGTTTTGGGGGACAGATACGCAGTATTTT
TRBJ2-1 | TRBV11-2 | NA | NA | CASSLDGHEQFF | TGTGCCAGCAGCTTAGATGGGCATGAGCAGTTCTTC
TRBJ2-5 | TRBV7-9 | TRBD1 | NA | CASSPSGGPGETQYF | TGTGCCAGCAGCCCTTCAGGGGGTCCGGGGGAGACCCAGTACTTC
TRBJ2-5 | TRBV24-1 | TRBD2 | few | CATSDATSGRGETQYF | TGTGCCACCAGTGATGCGACTAGCGGGAGGGGAGAGACCCAGTACTTC
TRBJ2-1 | TRBV20-1 | NA | NA | CSGTPVGWGEQFF | TGCAGTGGTACCCCAGTAGGTTGGGGGGAGCAGTTCTTC
TRBJ1-2 | TRBV5-1 | NA | few | CASSLATGSYGYTF | TGCGCCAGCAGCTTGGCCACGGGGAGCTATGGCTACACCTTC
TRBJ2-2 | TRBV6-1 | NA | many | CASRKKIAVNTGELFF | TGTGCCAGCCGAAAAAAAATAGCGGTTAACACCGGGGAGCTGTTTTTT
TRBJ2-7 | TRBV4-2 | NA | few | CASSQGVTGREQYF | TGTGCCAGCAGCCAAGGTGTCACGGGGAGGGAGCAGTACTTC
TRBJ2-5 | TRBV7-2 | TRBD1 | few | CASSMTGSSLETQYF | TGTGCCAGCAGTATGACAGGGTCGTCGTTGGAGACCCAGTACTTC
TRBJ2-2 | TRBV24-1 | NA | few | CATSDWGSGELFF | TGTGCCACCAGTGATTGGGGATCCGGGGAGCTGTTTTTT
TRBJ2-7 | TRBV27 | NA | NA | CASSLSGLHSYEQYF | TGTGCCAGCAGTTTATCCGGGCTACATTCCTACGAGCAGTACTTC
TRBJ1-4 | TRBV7-2 | TRBD1 | NA | CASSLAGSNRGKLFF | TGTGCCAGCAGCCTGGCGGGCTCCAACAGGGGCAAACTGTTTTTT
TRBJ2-6 | TRBV24-1 | NA | few | CATSDPVLGANVLTF | TGTGCCACCAGTGATCCGGTCCTCGGGGCCAACGTCCTGACTTTC
TRBJ2-2 | TRBV10-3 | TRBD2 | few | CAIGGDLDTGELFF | TGTGCCATCGGGGGGGACTTAGACACCGGGGAGCTGTTTTTT
TRBJ2-5 | TRBV24-1 | TRBD2 | NA | CATSDFKGGSETQYF | TGTGCCACCAGTGATTTTAAGGGCGGGAGCGAGACCCAGTACTTC
TRBJ2-1 | TRBV28 | TRBD2 | NA | CASSFLTSGAYNEQFF | TGTGCCAGCAGTTTCCTTACTAGCGGGGCCTACAATGAGCAGTTCTTC
TRBJ2-7 | TRBV5-1 | NA | many | CASRDTSYEQYF | TGCGCCAGCAGGGACACGTCCTACGAGCAGTACTTC
TRBJ2-2 | TRBV4-3 | TRBD1 | few | CASSQETGVTGELFF | TGCGCCAGCAGCCAAGAGACAGGGGTTACCGGGGAGCTGTTTTTT
TRBJ2-2 | TRBV7-3 | NA | NA | CASSFVGGELFF | TGTGCCAGCAGCTTCGTCGGCGGGGAGCTGTTTTTT
TRBJ2-3 | TRBV15 | NA | NA | CATSRPGPETDTQYF | TGTGCCACCAGCAGGCCGGGACCCGAAACAGATACGCAGTATTTT
TRBJ2-2 | TRBV12-3/TRBV12-4 | NA | many | CASKNTGELFF | TGTGCCAGCAAAAACACCGGGGAGCTGTTTTTT
TRBJ2-1 | TRBV6-5 | TRBD2 | NA | CASSWSGSYSYNEQFF | TGTGCCAGCAGTTGGAGCGGGAGCTATTCCTACAATGAGCAGTTCTTC
TRBJ2-4 | TRBV27 | NA | NA | CASSLFAGVLNIQYF | TGTGCCAGCAGTTTGTTCGCAGGCGTACTAAACATTCAGTACTTC
TRBJ2-7 | TRBV12-3/TRBV12-4 | NA | NA | CASSLARGGSYEQYF | TGTGCCAGCAGTTTAGCAAGGGGGGGGTCATACGAGCAGTACTTC
TRBJ2-7 | TRBV7-2 | NA | NA | CASSLARSLGYEQYF | TGTGCCAGCAGCTTAGCGAGAAGCTTAGGCTACGAGCAGTACTTC
TRBJ2-1 | TRBV29-1 | TRBD2 | few | CSVSGLAGGGGEQFF | TGCAGCGTTTCGGGACTAGCGGGAGGGGGAGGTGAGCAGTTCTTC
TRBJ2-3 | TRBV21-1 | NA | few | CASSKTRSESTDTQYF | TGTGCCAGCAGCAAAACTCGGAGTGAGAGCACAGATACGCAGTATTTT
TRBJ1-4 | TRBV12-3/TRBV12-4 | NA | NA | CASSLGRREKLFF | TGTGCCAGCAGTTTGGGGCGTAGAGAAAAACTGTTTTTT
TRBJ1-2 | TRBV7-9 | NA | few | CASSLDRAAGYTF | TGTGCCAGCAGCTTAGACCGGGCGGCTGGCTACACCTTC
TRBJ2-3 | TRBV12-3/TRBV12-4 | NA | NA | CASRGNTDTQYF | TGTGCCAGCCGGGGGAACACAGATACGCAGTATTTT
TRBJ2-1 | TRBV20-1 | TRBD2 | few | CSASRGGNIEQFF | TGCAGTGCTAGCCGGGGGGGGAATATTGAGCAGTTCTTC
TRBJ2-6 | TRBV20-1 | NA | few | CSAIEGSGANVLTF | TGCAGTGCTATTGAGGGCTCTGGGGCCAACGTCCTGACTTTC
TRBJ2-1 | TRBV29-1 | TRBD2 | NA | CSGTPSGRTYNEQFF | TGCAGCGGCACACCTAGCGGGAGGACCTACAATGAGCAGTTCTTC
TRBJ2-5 | TRBV9 | TRBD1 | NA | CASSATGGGETQYF | TGTGCCAGCAGCGCAACAGGGGGCGGAGAGACCCAGTACTTC
TRBJ2-1 | TRBV6-2/TRBV6-3 | TRBD2 | few | CASSYPASGRAPPGNEQFF | TGTGCCAGCAGTTACCCGGCTAGCGGGAGGGCGCCTCCTGGCAATGAGCAGTTCTTC
TRBJ1-1 | TRBV5-1 | NA | many | CASSRGTEAFF | TGCGCCAGCAGCAGAGGTACTGAAGCTTTCTTT
TRBJ2-1 | TRBV5-1 | TRBD2 | NA | CASSWTSGFNEQFF | TGCGCCAGCAGCTGGACTAGCGGGTTTAATGAGCAGTTCTTC
TRBJ2-7 | TRBV12-3/TRBV12-4 | NA | few | CASSLTGLESEQYF | TGTGCCAGCAGTTTAACGGGCTTGGAAAGCGAGCAGTACTTC
TRBJ1-2 | TRBV18 | NA | NA | CASSEGQNYGYTF | TGTGCCAGCTCGGAAGGACAAAACTATGGCTACACCTTC
TRBJ1-3 | TRBV12-3/TRBV12-4 | NA | NA | CASSDPAVGNTIYF | TGTGCCAGCAGCGACCCGGCGGTTGGAAACACCATATATTTT
TRBJ2-7 | TRBV5-1 | NA | few | CASSLGEQFYEQYF | TGCGCCAGCAGCTTGGGTGAACAGTTCTACGAGCAGTACTTC
TRBJ2-1 | TRBV12-5 | TRBD1 | many | CASAVTRDSWSGQFF | TGTGCTAGTGCCGTAACCCGGGACAGCTGGTCCGGGCAGTTCTTC
TRBJ2-5 | TRBV7-2 | NA | NA | CASSLGDSQYF | TGTGCCAGCAGCTTAGGGGACTCCCAGTACTTC
TRBJ2-1 | TRBV20-1 | NA | NA | CSARDWESDYEQFF | TGCAGTGCTAGAGATTGGGAAAGCGACTATGAGCAGTTCTTC
TRBJ1-3 | TRBV6-6 | NA | few | CASTATENTIYF | TGTGCCAGCACCGCGACTGAAAACACCATATATTTT
TRBJ1-2 | TRBV27 | NA | NA | CASSPNFNYGYTF | TGTGCCAGCAGTCCCAACTTCAACTATGGCTACACCTTC
TRBJ2-1 | TRBV7-9 | NA | few | CASSTYRVDNEQFF | TGTGCCAGCAGCACTTACAGGGTTGACAATGAGCAGTTCTTC